Listed here is a single T cell receptor (beta chain). The clone's antigen remains unknown. No per-base quality is available; no much larger clone lies one base away. This entry belongs to a study of identical twins (TCRdb year 2016). Turning to the overall study: To test whether fetal clonotypes persist, the study used deep sequencing on TCR alpha and beta repertoires from monozygotic twins, unrelated adults of various ages, and cord blood. To rule out contamination, the twin experiments were replicated at different times with different library preparation protocols.

Every donor in the study was a healthy Caucasian. Three pairs of female monozygotic twins, all aged roughly 18 to 30 years, made up the twin cohort. Positive isolation kits from Invitrogen were used to isolate CD4+ and CD8+ T cell populations. What the study reported, not specific to this receptor: In monozygotic twins, recombination models systematically underestimated out-of-frame TCR alpha sharing, but the models matched the sharing seen between unrelated individuals. In beta out-of-frame sequences, excess twin sharing was weaker, because having fewer shared sequences lowered the signal-to-noise ratio. Because the same donors could not be followed over many years, conclusions were based on cross-sectional statistical analysis. Out-of-frame TCR alpha sequences shared between twins showed an excess of low generation-probability sequences compared with coincidental sharing between unrelated individuals. Abundant cord blood beta clonotypes carried fewer insertions; young adult naive repertoires showed a weaker similar trend, while memory repertoires showed none. Zero-insertion analyses could be partly confounded by invariant T cells such as MAIT and iNKT, although diverse VJ usage argued against such confounding for most clonotypes.

According to the germline V gene (reference sequence), CDR1 reads SGHAT and CDR2 reads FQDESV. V is cut by 5 bases and J by 0 bases, and the space between the germline ends is 11 bases. The CDR3, from cysteine to phenylalanine, totals 14 residues. Only the CDR3 DNA stays, 42 bases, in frame from base 1. Receptor amplification or capture employed 5' RACE. Sequenced on an Illumina HiSeq 2000. Template switching added a universal primer binding site, and the final cDNA carried a unique molecular identifier that allowed TCR cDNA molecules to be counted accurately. Specific primers in the conserved constant-segment region were used to synthesize first-strand cDNA for TCR alpha and beta chains. Each cDNA library was double barcoded, with a SMART-Mk sample barcode plus Illumina barcodes, to control for contamination. TruSeq adapter sequences, together with Illumina sample barcodes, were added in two successive PCR steps. Sequencing of the TCR alpha and beta cDNA libraries was done on the Illumina HiSeq platform using custom primers. Per the original workflow: Raw reads were processed with MiGEC to extract unique molecular identifiers, and MiXCR was used to determine CDR3 positions. Recombination models were inferred per individual with the repgenHMM and IGoR tools using an EM algorithm. Shared clonotypes were analyzed with the tcR package in R, and sharing was normalized by the product of cloneset sizes. To study raw recombination without the effects of thymic and clonal selection, out-of-frame nonproductive sequences were analyzed. TCRdb applied fastp at Q25 and MiXCR to the public reads, then kept only in-frame beta chains. Rows with a matching CDR3 protein are joined into one entry that keeps the most common DNA and genes. The V and J calls were not made by the authors but by TCRdb's processing. This sample has 470,000 or so distinct CDR3 sequences in its table, and 24% of those were observed once. The ten largest clones take up 2.9% of the sample.

Separately, the same data were catalogued under a study of T cells expressing NK-cell markers. Reported in the second study: Three sorted T-cell subsets (CD3+CD56+NKG2C+, CD3+CD56+NKG2C- and CD3+CD56-NKG2C+) from about 8 donors had their TCR beta-chain repertoires profiled. Of the eight sequenced donors, seven were found to be HCMV-seropositive and one was found to be HCMV-seronegative. In several experiments an anti-gammadeltaTCR antibody was added to restrict sorting to alphabetaTCR-expressing T cells. For five or six donors, the dominant CD3+CD56+NKG2C+ clonotypes were among the top 10 CD8+ clonotypes and accounted for about 1.0-8% of CD8+ T cells. Those dominant clonotypes were again the most abundant among CD3+CD56-NKG2C+ cells in a few donors, at about 25-60.1%. It remained unclear whether the expanded NKG2C-expressing T cell clones were specific for HCMV antigens. All eight donors whose samples were sequenced were randomly selected healthy volunteers, three of them men and five women. A commercial ELISA kit detecting HCMV-specific IgG in serum was used to determine HCMV serostatus. MIGEC handled demultiplexing of the reads and grouping by UMI, while MiTCR was used to assemble and quantify clonotypes. To exclude erroneous sequences, only TCR cDNA sequences supported by at least two reads were retained. Downstream repertoire analysis used the tcR package, and clonotypes were matched across fractions by CDR3 nucleotide sequence plus V segment. Antigen specificity was annotated against VDJdb with VDJmatch, allowing one amino acid substitution in CDR3.

The sample taken for sequencing was CD4+ T cells sorted from blood. This TCR derives from a woman in her late teens or twenties in good health. The sequence links TRBV11-1 to TRBJ2-7; the D gene cannot be named for sure. The nucleotide sequence reads as follows: TGTGCCAGCAGCCCTCTTAGGGTCTCCTACGAGCAGTACTTC. Its amino acids are CASSPLRVSYEQYF.